Following are 2 T cell receptor beta chains from one sample sequenced in a study of regulatory T cells in long-lasting Graves disease. Both iRepertoire HTBI primers and Arm-PCR of CDR3 regions were used to build the TCR beta libraries. TCRdb redid the calling of the multiplex PCR reads with MiXCR, one entry per CDR3 protein. The sample lists about 430,000 distinct CDR3 sequences, around 23% occurring once. The time point was: persistent/refractory GD, antithyroid drugs over 5 years with positive TRAb. Construction of the TCR library relied on RNA isolated from PBMCs. The material sequenced was peripheral blood mononuclear cells (PBMCs), taken when the disease was refractory, from a patient treated with antithyroid drugs. The receptors were sampled from a female donor with Graves disease.

The table lists this clonotype with a few counts. The V call is TRBV28, the J call TRBJ2-3; weak D call: TRBD2 (6 bases). Germline loops: CDR1 MDHEN, CDR2 SYDVKM. The CDR3 totals 16 residues. The V end lost 4 bases, the J end lost 2 bases, and 16 bases lay between the germline ends. The CDR3 is CASSSPGGATTDTQYF. DNA of the CDR3: TGTGCCAGCAGTTCCCCCGGGGGAGCCACCACAGATACGCAGTATTTT.

J is TRBJ2-7 and V is TRBV2; 9 nucleotides agree with TRBD2. V was pared by 8 bases and J by 4 bases, with 12 bases of the junction left unmatched. There are 15 residues in the CDR3. Germline CDR1 is SNHLY and CDR2 is FYNNEI. CDR3 sequence: CASAPGTSMAYEQYF. The DNA of the CDR3 is TGTGCCAGCGCCCCCGGGACTAGCATGGCGTACGAGCAGTACTTC.